Detailed here is one TCR beta chain. The PCR ran on 60 Vbeta and 13 Jbeta primers. Clones were sequenced by immunoSEQ multiplex PCR, and TCRdb holds only the in-frame ones, with some missing. The table has approximately 100,000 clones, roughly nine tenths seen once; the top ten hold 9.2%. This specimen belongs to a study of cytomegalovirus exposure and HLA in healthy donors. Study at large: An early release of data contained roughly 90 million unique TCRs, which came from HLA-typed donors.

With V trimmed by 0 bases and J by 5 bases, 12 bases remained unmatched. The CDR3 contains 18 residues. CDR1 is MGHRA and CDR2 is YSYEKL in the germline V gene. This clonotype was obtained from a man aged 25-40 years in good health and CMV-seropositive. The sample comprised PBMCs. The rearrangement joins TRBV4-1 to TRBJ2-5, with 10 positions matching TRBD1. The CDR3 region is CASSQDAGQGGLRETQYF. In nucleotides, the CDR3 is TGCGCCAGCAGCCAAGATGCAGGACAGGGGGGTTTGAGGGAGACCCAGTACTTC.